This T cell receptor beta chain comes out of a study of blood T cell repertoires in COVID-19. Study overall: PBMCs, B-cell-depleted T cells, or T cells provided the cDNA or gDNA that made up the material.

The CDR3 totals 14 residues. The cohort comprised adults aged about 18 to 100 years residing in under 25 US areas. Each recovered donor of Cohort 3 presented with two negative PCRs, clearance, or symptom resolution. TCRdb keeps only in-frame clones here, not all; method: immunoSEQ multiplex PCR. The sample holds 250,000 or so clones, more than 75% seen once. The TCR was taken from a woman aged 50 to 60 who had recovered from COVID-19. V and J are TRBV12-2 and TRBJ2-7; the D call in the table, TRBD1, was not verified against the DNA. TRBV12-2 is reported as a pseudogene. Sample: PBMCs or T cells enriched from blood (not recorded which). Here the CDR3 reads CASRPNGQGGEQYF. CDR3 nucleotides: TGTGCAAGTCGCCCCAACGGACAGGGTGGCGAGCAGTACTTC.